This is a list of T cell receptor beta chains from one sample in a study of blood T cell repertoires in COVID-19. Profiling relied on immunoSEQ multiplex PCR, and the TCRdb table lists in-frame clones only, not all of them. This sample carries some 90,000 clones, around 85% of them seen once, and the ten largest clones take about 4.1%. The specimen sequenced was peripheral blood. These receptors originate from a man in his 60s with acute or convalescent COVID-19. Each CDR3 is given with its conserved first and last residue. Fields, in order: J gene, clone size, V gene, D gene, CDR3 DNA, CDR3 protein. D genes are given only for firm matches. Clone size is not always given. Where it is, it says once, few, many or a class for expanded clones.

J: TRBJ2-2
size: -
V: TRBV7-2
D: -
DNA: TGTGCCAGCAGTCCTCTAGGGGGACCTAACACCGGGGAGCTGTTTTTT
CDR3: CASSPLGGPNTGELFF

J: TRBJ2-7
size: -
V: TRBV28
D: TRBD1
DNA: TGTGCCAGCAGTTCCCGGATAGGGGGCAACTACGAGCAGTACTTC
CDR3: CASSSRIGGNYEQYF

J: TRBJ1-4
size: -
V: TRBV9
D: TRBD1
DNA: TGTGCCAGCAGCGTAGCTGGGACAGCTAATGAAAAACTGTTTTTT
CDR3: CASSVAGTANEKLFF

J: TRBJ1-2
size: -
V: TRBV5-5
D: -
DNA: TGTGCCAGCCTGGGCGGGGTCGGCTACACCTTC
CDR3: CASLGGVGYTF

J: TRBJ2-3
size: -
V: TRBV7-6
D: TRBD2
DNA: TGTGCCAGCAGCTTGGGACTAGCGGGGGGGCCCAAAGATACGCAGTATTTT
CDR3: CASSLGLAGGPKDTQYF

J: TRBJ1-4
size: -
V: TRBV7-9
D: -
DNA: TGTGCCAGCAGCTTAGGGGACTCTTTTAATGAAAAACTGTTTTTT
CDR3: CASSLGDSFNEKLFF

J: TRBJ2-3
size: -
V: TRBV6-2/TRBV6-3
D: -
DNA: TGTGCCAGCAGTCCCTTCCAGATGACAGATACGCAGTATTTT
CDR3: CASSPFQMTDTQYF

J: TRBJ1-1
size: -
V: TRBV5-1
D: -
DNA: TGCGCCAGCAGCGAGGACCCAGCGGGGAACACTGAAGCTTTCTTT
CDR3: CASSEDPAGNTEAFF

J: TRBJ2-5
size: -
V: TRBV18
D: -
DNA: TGTGCCAGCCTGGGGCTCCAAGAGACCCAGTACTTC
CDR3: CASLGLQETQYF

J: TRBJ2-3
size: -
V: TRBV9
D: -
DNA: TGTGCCAGCAGCGTTCAGGTTAGCACAGATACGCAGTATTTT
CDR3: CASSVQVSTDTQYF

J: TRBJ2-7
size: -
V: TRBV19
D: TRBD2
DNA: TGTGCCAGTAGCCCACGCCTTGGACTAGCGGGAATCTCCTACGAGCAGTACTTC
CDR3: CASSPRLGLAGISYEQYF

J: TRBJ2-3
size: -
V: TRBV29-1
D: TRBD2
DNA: TGCAGCGTTGTTCCTTCCCTAGCGGGAGTATCAGATACGCAGTATTTT
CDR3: CSVVPSLAGVSDTQYF

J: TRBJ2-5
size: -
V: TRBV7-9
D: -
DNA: TGTGCCAGCAGCTTAGTCCGGCTAGAGCATGAGACCCAGTACTTC
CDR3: CASSLVRLEHETQYF

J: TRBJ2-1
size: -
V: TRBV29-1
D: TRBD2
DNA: TGCAGCGTTGGACTAGCGGGAAATGAGCAGTTCTTC
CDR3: CSVGLAGNEQFF

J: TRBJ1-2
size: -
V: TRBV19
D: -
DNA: TGTGCCAGTAGTATTTCCGGAGGGGTTGTGAGTGGCTACACCTTC
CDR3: CASSISGGVVSGYTF

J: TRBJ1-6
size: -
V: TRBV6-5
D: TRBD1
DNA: TGTGCCAGCAGTACGGACAGGGGGCAATCACCCCTCCACTTT
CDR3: CASSTDRGQSPLHF

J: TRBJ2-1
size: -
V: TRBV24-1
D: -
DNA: TGTGCCACCAGTGATTGGTCAGGAGGCCTGCACAATGAGCAGTTCTTC
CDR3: CATSDWSGGLHNEQFF

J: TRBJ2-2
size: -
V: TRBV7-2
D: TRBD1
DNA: TGTGCCAGCAGCTTCGCGACGACAGGGGGGGGCACCGGGGAGCTGTTTTTT
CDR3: CASSFATTGGGTGELFF

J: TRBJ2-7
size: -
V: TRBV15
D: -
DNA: TGTGCCACCAGCAGAGATCGCGCGGCTTACCATGGGGCCACGAACGAGCAGTACTTC
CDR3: CATSRDRAAYHGATNEQYF

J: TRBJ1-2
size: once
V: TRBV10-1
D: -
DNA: TGCGCCAGCAGCCAGGACAGCAACTATGGCTACACCTTC
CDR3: CASSQDSNYGYTF

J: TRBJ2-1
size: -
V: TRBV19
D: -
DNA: TGTGCCAGTAAAGAAGGACGGGGTTTTTACAATGAGCAGTTCTTC
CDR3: CASKEGRGFYNEQFF

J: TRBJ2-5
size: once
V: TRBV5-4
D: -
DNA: TGTGCCAGCAGCTTGGATGCGAGCCTAGAGACCCAGTACTTC
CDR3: CASSLDASLETQYF

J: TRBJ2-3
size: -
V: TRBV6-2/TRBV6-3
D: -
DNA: TGTGCCAGCAGTTACTCGACGTTTAGCGGAGATACAGATACGCAGTATTTT
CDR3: CASSYSTFSGDTDTQYF

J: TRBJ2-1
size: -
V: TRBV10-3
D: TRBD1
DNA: TGTGCCACGGACAGGGAAAATTACAATGAGCAGTTCTTC
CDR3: CATDRENYNEQFF

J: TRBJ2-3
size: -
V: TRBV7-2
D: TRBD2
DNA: TGTGCCAGCAGCTTAGCGAGATCACTAGCGGGAGATGAGGATACGCAGTATTTT
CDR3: CASSLARSLAGDEDTQYF

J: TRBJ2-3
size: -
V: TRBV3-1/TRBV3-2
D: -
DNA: TGTGCCAGCAGCCAGCCGGGGTCGCAGTATTTT
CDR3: CASSQPGSQYF

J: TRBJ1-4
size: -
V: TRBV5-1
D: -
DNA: TGCGCCAGCAGCTTAATCGGGGCAACTAATGAAAAACTGTTTTTT
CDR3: CASSLIGATNEKLFF

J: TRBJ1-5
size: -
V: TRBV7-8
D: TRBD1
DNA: TGTGCCAGCAGCTGGAAAAAGACAGGGACACTTCAGCCCCAGCATTTT
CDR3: CASSWKKTGTLQPQHF

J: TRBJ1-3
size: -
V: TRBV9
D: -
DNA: TGTGCCAGCAGCGTGTCTTCCCAGGCTGGAAACACCATATATTTT
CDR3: CASSVSSQAGNTIYF

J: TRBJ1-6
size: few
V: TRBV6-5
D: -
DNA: TGTGCCAGCAGTCCCTGGCGAGGCTATAATTCACCCCTCCACTTT
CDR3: CASSPWRGYNSPLHF

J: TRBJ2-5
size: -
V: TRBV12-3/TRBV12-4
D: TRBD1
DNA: TGTGCCAGCAGCCTACAGGGGCGGGAGACCCAGTACTTC
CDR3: CASSLQGRETQYF

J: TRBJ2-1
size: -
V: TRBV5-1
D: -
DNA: TGCGCCAGCAGCTTGGACGGAGTTAATAATGAGCAGTTCTTC
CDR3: CASSLDGVNNEQFF

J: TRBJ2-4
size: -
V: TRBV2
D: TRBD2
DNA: TGTGCCAGCAGCCTTAGCGGGGGGGCAGGGAACATTCAGTACTTC
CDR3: CASSLSGGAGNIQYF

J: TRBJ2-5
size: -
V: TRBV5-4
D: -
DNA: TGTGCCAGCACCGACGGACGGCGGAGGGAGACCCAGTACTTC
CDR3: CASTDGRRRETQYF

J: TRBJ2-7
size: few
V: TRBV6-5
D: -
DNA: TGTGCCAGCAGTAAGGACAGTGGACCCCACTACGAGCAGTACTTC
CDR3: CASSKDSGPHYEQYF

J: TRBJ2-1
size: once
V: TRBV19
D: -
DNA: TGTGCCAGTAGGGGGGCGGGTCGCTCCTACAATGAGCAGTTCTTC
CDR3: CASRGAGRSYNEQFF

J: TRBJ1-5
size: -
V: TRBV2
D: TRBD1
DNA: TGTGCCAGCAGTGAAATACCGGGACAGGGGAATCAGCCCCAGCATTTT
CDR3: CASSEIPGQGNQPQHF

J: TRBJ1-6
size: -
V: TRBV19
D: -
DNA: TGTGCCAGTAGTCCACCTACGGGGAACTCACCCCTCCACTTT
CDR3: CASSPPTGNSPLHF

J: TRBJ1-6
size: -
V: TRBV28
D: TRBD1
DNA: TGTGCCACCCACAGGGGCAGTAATTCACCCCTCCACTTT
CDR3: CATHRGSNSPLHF

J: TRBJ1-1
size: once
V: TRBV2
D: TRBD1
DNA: TGTGCCAGCAAAGGTCAGGGGGCATTTACTGAAGCTTTCTTT
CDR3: CASKGQGAFTEAFF

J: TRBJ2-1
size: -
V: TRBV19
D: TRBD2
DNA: TGTGCCAGTAGTCCCGAGGCGGGGGGGGATGAGCAGTTCTTC
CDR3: CASSPEAGGDEQFF

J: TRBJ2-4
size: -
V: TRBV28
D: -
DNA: TGTGCCAGCAGTTCGGCAGGGAATCAAGCCAAAAACATTCAGTACTTC
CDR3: CASSSAGNQAKNIQYF

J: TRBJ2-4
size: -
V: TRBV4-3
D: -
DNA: TGCGCCAGCAGCCAAGCAGGGGCGGACATTCAGTACTTC
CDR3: CASSQAGADIQYF

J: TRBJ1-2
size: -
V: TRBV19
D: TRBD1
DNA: TGTGCCAGTAGTATAGACTTTTGGACAGGGGCGAACTATGGCTACACCTTC
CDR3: CASSIDFWTGANYGYTF

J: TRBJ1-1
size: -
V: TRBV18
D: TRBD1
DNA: TGTGCCAGCTCACCACGAACGGACAGGATGAACACTGAAGCTTTCTTT
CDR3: CASSPRTDRMNTEAFF

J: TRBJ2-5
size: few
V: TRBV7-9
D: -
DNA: TGTGCCAGCAGCGAAACCGAACGGGACAACCAAGAGACCCAGTACTTC
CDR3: CASSETERDNQETQYF

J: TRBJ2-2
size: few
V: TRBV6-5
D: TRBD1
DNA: TGTGCCAGCAGTTTTTACAGGGGGGCCGGGGAGCTGTTTTTT
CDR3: CASSFYRGAGELFF